The present TCR beta chain was sequenced within a study of blood T cell repertoires in COVID-19. Data came from immunoSEQ multiplex PCR; TCRdb stores just in-frame clones and leaves some out. The sample yields more than 85,000 clones, 87% seen once. Trimming removed 3 bases from V and 3 bases from J, with 12 bases in between. Germline lookup yields CDR1 SGDLS and CDR2 YYNGEE. The CDR3 has 15 residues. The chain combines TRBV9 with TRBJ1-4; D might be TRBD1 (6 bases). This receptor was taken from a man between 70 and 80 years old with acute or convalescent COVID-19. The sequencing input was peripheral blood. CDR3 sequence reads: CASSALQGPNEKLFF. The CDR3 region has the DNA TGTGCCAGCAGCGCATTACAGGGACCTAATGAAAAACTGTTTTTT.